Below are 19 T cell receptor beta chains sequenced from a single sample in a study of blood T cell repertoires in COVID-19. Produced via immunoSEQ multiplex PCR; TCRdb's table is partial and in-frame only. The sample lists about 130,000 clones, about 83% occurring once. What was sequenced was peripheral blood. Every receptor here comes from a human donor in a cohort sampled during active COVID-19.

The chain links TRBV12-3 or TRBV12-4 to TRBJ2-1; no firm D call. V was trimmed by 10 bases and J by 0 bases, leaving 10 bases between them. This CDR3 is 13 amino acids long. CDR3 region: CATRSSSYNEQFF. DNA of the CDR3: TGTGCCACCAGGTCCTCCTCCTACAATGAGCAGTTCTTC.

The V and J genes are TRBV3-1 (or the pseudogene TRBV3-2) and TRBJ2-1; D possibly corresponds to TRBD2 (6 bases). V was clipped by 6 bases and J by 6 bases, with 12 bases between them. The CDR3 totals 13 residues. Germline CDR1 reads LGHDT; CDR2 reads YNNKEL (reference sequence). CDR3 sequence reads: CASSRGDSNEQFF. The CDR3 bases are TGTGCCAGCAGTCGAGGGGACTCCAATGAGCAGTTCTTC.

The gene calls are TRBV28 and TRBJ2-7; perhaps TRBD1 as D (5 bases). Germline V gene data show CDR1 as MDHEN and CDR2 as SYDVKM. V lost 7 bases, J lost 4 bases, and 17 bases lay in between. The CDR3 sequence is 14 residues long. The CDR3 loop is CASIPGNLGYEQYF. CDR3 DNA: TGTGCCAGCATTCCAGGGAATTTAGGGTACGAGCAGTACTTC. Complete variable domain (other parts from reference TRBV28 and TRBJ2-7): DVKVTQSSRYLVKRTGEKVFLECVQDMDHENMFWYRQDPGLGLRLIYFSYDVKMKEKGDIPEGYSVSREKKERFSLILESASTNQTSMYLCASIPGNLGYEQYFGPGTRLTVT.

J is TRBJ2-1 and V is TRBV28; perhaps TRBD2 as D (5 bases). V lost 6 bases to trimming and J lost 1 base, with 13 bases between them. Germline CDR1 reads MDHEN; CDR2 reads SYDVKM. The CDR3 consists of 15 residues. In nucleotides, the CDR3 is TGTGCCAGCAGCCCCCTCGAGGGATCCTACAATGAGCAGTTCTTC. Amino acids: CASSPLEGSYNEQFF.

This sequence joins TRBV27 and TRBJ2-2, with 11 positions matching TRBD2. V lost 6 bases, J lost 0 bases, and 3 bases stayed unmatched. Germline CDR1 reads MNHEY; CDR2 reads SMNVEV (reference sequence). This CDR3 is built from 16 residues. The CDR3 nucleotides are TGTGCCAGCAGGGCACTAGCGGGGGCGAACACCGGGGAGCTGTTTTTT. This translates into CASRALAGANTGELFF.

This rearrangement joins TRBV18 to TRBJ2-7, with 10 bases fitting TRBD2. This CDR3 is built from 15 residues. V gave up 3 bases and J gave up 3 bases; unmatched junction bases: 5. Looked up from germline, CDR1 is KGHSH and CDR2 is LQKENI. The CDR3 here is CASSPSGGAIYEQYF. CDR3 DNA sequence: TGTGCCAGCTCACCCAGCGGGGGGGCAATCTACGAGCAGTACTTC.

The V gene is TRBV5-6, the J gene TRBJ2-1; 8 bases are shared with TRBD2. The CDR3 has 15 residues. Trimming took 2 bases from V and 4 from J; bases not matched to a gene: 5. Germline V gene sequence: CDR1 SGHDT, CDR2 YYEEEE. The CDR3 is CASSLVLAEYNEQFF. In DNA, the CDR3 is TGTGCCAGCAGCTTAGTACTAGCGGAATACAATGAGCAGTTCTTC.

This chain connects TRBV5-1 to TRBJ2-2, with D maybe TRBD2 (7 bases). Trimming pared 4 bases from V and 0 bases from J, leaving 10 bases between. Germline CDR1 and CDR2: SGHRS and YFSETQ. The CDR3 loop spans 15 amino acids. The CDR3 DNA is TGCGCCAGCAGCCCGCGGGGGCCGAACACCGGGGAGCTGTTTTTT. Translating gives CASSPRGPNTGELFF.

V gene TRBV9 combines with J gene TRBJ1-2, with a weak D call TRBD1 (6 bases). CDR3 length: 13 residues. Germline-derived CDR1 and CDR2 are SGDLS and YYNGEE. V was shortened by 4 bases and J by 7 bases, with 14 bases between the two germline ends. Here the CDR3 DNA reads TGTGCCAGCAGCCCGGGGGGGCCCTTTGGCTACACCTTC. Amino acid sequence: CASSPGGPFGYTF.

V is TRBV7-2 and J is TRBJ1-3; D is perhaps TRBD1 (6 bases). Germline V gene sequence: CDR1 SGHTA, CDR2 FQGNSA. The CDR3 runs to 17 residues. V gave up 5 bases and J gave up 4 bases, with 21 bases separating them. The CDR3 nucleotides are TGTGCCAGCAGCCCCCAGTTTTACAGGGTCTCCGGAAACACCATATATTTT. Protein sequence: CASSPQFYRVSGNTIYF.

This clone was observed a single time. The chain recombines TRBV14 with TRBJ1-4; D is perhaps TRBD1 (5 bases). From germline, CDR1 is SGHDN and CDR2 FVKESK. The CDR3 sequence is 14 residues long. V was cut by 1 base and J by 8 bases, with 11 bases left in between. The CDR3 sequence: CASSQGTFWEKLFF. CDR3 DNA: TGTGCCAGCAGCCAAGGGACATTCTGGGAAAAACTGTTTTTT.

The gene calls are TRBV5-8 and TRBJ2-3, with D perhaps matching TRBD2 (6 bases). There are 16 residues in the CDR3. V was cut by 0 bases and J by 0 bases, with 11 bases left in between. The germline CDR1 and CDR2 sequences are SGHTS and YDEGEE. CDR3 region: CASSLGAGISTDTQYF. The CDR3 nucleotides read TGTGCCAGCAGCTTGGGGGCGGGGATTAGCACAGATACGCAGTATTTT.

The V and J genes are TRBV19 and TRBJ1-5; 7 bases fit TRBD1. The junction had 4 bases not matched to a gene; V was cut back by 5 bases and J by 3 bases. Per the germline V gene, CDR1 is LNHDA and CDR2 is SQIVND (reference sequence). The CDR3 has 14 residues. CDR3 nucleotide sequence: TGTGCCAGTAGTCCGGGACAGATCAATCAGCCCCAGCATTTT. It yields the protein CASSPGQINQPQHF. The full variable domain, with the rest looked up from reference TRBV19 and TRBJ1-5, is DGGITQSPKYLFRKEGQNVTLSCEQNLNHDAMYWYRQDPGQGLRLIYYSQIVNDFQKGDIAEGYSVSREKKESFPLTVTSAQKNPTAFYLCASSPGQINQPQHFGDGTRLSIL.

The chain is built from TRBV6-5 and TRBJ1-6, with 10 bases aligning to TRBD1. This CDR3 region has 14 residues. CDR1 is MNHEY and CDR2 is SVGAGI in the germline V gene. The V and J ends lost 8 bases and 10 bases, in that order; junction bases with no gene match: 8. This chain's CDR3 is CASGPGQGRSPLHF. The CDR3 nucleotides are TGTGCCAGCGGTCCGGGACAGGGGAGGTCACCCCTCCACTTT.

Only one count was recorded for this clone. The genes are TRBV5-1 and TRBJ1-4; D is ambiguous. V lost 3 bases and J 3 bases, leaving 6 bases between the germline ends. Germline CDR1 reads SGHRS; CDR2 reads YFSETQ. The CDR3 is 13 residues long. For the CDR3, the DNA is TGCGCCAGCAGCTACACCTCTAATGAAAAACTGTTTTTT. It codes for CASSYTSNEKLFF.

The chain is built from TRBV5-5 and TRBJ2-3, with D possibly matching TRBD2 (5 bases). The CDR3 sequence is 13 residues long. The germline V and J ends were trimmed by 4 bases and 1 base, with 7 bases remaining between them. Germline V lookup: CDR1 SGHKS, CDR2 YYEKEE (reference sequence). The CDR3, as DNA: TGTGCCAGCAGCCGGGGAGGCACAGATACGCAGTATTTT. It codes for CASSRGGTDTQYF.

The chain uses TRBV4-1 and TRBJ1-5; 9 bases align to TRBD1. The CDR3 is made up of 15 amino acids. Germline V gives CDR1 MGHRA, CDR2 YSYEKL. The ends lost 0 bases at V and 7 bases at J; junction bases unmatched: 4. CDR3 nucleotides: TGCGCCAGCAGCCAAGATGCACAGGGGGCACAGCCCCAGCATTTT. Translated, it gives CASSQDAQGAQPQHF.

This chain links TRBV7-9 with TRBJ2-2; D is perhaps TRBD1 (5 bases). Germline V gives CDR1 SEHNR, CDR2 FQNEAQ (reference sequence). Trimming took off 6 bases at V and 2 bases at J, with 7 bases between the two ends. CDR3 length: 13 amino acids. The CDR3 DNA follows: TGTGCCAGCAGGCAGGGAAACACCGGGGAGCTGTTTTTT. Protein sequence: CASRQGNTGELFF.

The CDR3 DNA sequence: TGCGCCAGCAGTCTCCGAGGACCGGGACAGAACAATCAGCCCCAGCATTTT. It yields the protein CASSLRGPGQNNQPQHF. The V call is TRBV23-1, the J call TRBJ1-5; 7 positions agree with TRBD1. TRBV23-1 is an ORF, and what it does is uncertain. CDR3 size: 17 residues. V lost 4 bases, J lost 3 bases, and 12 bases stayed unmatched.